This TCR beta chain is from a study of CD8+ T cells in alopecia areata (dated by TCRdb to the late 2010s). Regarding the study in general: Treated patients were enrolled in an open-label pilot trial of oral tofacitinib at 5 to 10 mg twice daily for moderate-to-severe alopecia areata. In humans, TCRbeta sequencing was performed on scalp tissue and on sorted CD4+ and CD8+ peripheral blood T cells from healthy controls and from patients with patchy or totalis/universalis alopecia areata. The RNA source kit depended on sample type: the PAXgene miRNA kit for fixed scalp, the miRNeasy kit for PBMCs, and the RNeasy kit for mouse skin. High-throughput TCRbeta sequencing was used to examine T cell clonal expansion in alopecia areata in both the C3H/HeJ mouse model and human patients. TCRbeta CDR3 regions were amplified by immunoSEQ multiplex PCR using 35 Vbeta forward and 13 Jbeta reverse primers. Biopsies were taken from tofacitinib-treated patients at baseline and again at 4 and 24 weeks into treatment, and several of those patients also had a later scalp biopsy. Scalp clonality was compared across normal scalp (n=4), patchy alopecia areata scalp (n=8), and alopecia totalis/universalis scalp (n=8). Patients stayed on tofacitinib for 6 to 18 months and then had 6 months of follow-up off drug so that delayed response and recurrence could be assessed.

Comment on this clone: Its antigen is still unknown. Nothing much larger sits one base from this clone, and base qualities are not available.

Receptor libraries were prepared by the immunoSEQ multiplex PCR assay. To provide template for TCR sequencing, every sample had RNA extracted and reverse transcribed into cDNA. First-strand cDNA was synthesized using SuperScript III with a 2:1 mix of oligo-dT and random hexamers. A synthetic immune receptor repertoire was used to gauge amplification bias, and whatever bias remained was removed computationally. The study's own analysis went as follows. Raw reads were preprocessed to remove errors, and CDR3 was defined according to IMGT conventions as the region from the conserved cysteine to phenylalanine. Clonality was computed by normalizing Shannon entropy by log2 of the number of productive unique TCRs and subtracting the result from 1. Whether scalp clones were CD4 or CD8 was inferred by matching scalp TCRbeta sequences against CD4 and CD8 repertoires sorted from blood. TCRdb's version of the immuneACCESS table is confined to in-frame rearrangements and falls short of the full clone set. An unresolved V gene accounts for under half of the shortfall where checked; the remainder is of unknown origin. That table furnishes V, J and clone size, whereas the DNA furnished D and trimming. The sample data list about 130,000 clones, and about 50% of these were observed just once. Around a sixth of the sample comes from the top ten.

V is clipped by 7 bases and J by 2 bases, and the sequence between their germline boundaries is 14 bases long. Taken from cysteine to phenylalanine, the CDR3 has 14 residues. The sequence is cut down to CDR3 DNA, 42 bases in frame from base 1. The germline V gene gives CDR1 as MNHEY and CDR2 as SVGAGI. Overall study outcomes, separate from this receptor: Scalp TCR repertoire analysis is complicated because resident alphabeta T cells in normal human skin are also sequenced, whereas mouse skin is dominated by gammadelta T cells. Compared with normal scalp, lesional scalp had higher clonality and more expanded CD8+ clones, particularly in alopecia totalis/universalis, a pattern that suggests antigenic drive. Shared TCR sequences between patients were less evident than in mice, which may be partly attributable to HLA diversity in the patient population.

The label giving this sample's time point can be read as: baseline before oral tofacitinib. Lesional scalp punch biopsies and peripheral blood were collected from alopecia areata patients. PBMCs were separated by density centrifugation and stained for CD3, CD4 and CD8, after which CD4+ and CD8+ T cells were sorted on a FACSAria. The receptor was derived from a human donor with alopecia areata. Source: CD8+ T cells sorted from blood, taken at week 0. The chain joins TRBV6-5 to TRBJ1-1; the D gene is not confidently resolved. The CDR3 region has the sequence CASNDPGLNTEAFF. The nucleotide sequence reads TGTGCCAGCAACGATCCAGGATTAAACACTGAAGCTTTCTTT.